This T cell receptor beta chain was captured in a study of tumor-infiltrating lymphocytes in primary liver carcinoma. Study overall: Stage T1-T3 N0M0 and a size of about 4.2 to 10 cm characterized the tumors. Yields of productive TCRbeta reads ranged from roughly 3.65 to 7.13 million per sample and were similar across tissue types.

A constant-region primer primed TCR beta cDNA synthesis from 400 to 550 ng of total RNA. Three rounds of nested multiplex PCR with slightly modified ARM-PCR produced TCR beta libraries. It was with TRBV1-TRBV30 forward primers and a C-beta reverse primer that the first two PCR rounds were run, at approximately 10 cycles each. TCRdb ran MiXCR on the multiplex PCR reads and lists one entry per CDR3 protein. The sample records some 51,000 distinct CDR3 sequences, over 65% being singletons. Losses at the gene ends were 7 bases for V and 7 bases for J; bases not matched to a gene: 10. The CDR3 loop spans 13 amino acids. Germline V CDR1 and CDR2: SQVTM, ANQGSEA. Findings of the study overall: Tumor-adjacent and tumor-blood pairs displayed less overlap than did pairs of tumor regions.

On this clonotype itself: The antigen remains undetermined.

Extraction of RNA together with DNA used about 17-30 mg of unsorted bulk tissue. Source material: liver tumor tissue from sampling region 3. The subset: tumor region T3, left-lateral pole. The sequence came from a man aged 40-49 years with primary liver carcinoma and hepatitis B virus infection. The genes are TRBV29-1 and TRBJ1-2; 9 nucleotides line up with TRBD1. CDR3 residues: CSGEQGAQGGYTF. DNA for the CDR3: TGCAGCGGCGAACAGGGGGCTCAGGGTGGCTACACCTTC.